The rows below give T cell receptor beta chains drawn from one sample of a study of graft-versus-host responses after intestinal transplantation. The repertoire was sequenced with immunoSEQ multiplex PCR; TCRdb's copy has only in-frame clones and lacks some. The sample shows over 60,000 clones, 75% to 90% of them seen only once. This sample comprised ileum tissue, obtained less than 400 days after transplant. These TCRs come from a human patient who received an intestinal transplant, so some T cells may come from the graft donor. Each CDR3 is given with its conserved first and last residue. The D gene is left open where the match is weak. A row's size may be missing; if present it is once, few, many or a size class.

j_call d_call clone_size v_call cdr3_aa cdr3_nt
TRBJ1-2 NA NA TRBV21-1 CASSKVFGSSYGYTF TGTGCCAGCAGCAAAGTTTTCGGCAGTTCTTATGGCTACACCTTC
TRBJ2-7 NA NA TRBV15 CATSREVAYEQYF TGTGCCACCAGCAGAGAAGTCGCCTACGAGCAGTACTTC
TRBJ2-7 NA NA TRBV7-2 CASSDWGPSSYEQYF TGTGCCAGCAGCGATTGGGGACCTTCCTCCTACGAGCAGTACTTC
TRBJ1-1 NA NA TRBV7-2 CASSLLFVNTEAFF TGTGCCAGCAGCCTCCTATTTGTGAACACTGAAGCTTTCTTT
TRBJ2-7 NA NA TRBV7-2 CASSLAAANNPPYEQYF TGTGCCAGCAGCTTAGCGGCTGCTAACAACCCCCCCTACGAGCAGTACTTC
TRBJ1-2 NA NA TRBV6-6 CASSYQGGGYGYTF TGTGCCAGCAGTTACCAAGGGGGTGGCTATGGCTACACCTTC
TRBJ1-2 NA NA TRBV6-6 CASSSGREEEGYTF TGTGCCAGCAGTTCGGGCAGGGAGGAAGAGGGCTACACCTTC
TRBJ1-1 TRBD1 NA TRBV29-1 CSVEEGTGGGEAFF TGCAGCGTTGAAGAGGGAACAGGGGGCGGTGAAGCTTTCTTT
TRBJ2-4 NA few TRBV4-1 CASSQRIIDYKNIQYF TGCGCCAGCAGCCAGAGGATAATCGACTACAAAAACATTCAGTACTTC
TRBJ2-7 NA NA TRBV6-5 CASSRVRGEQYF TGTGCCAGCAGCCGCGTAAGGGGGGAGCAGTACTTC
TRBJ2-7 NA NA TRBV28 CASSYSGEQYF TGTGCCAGCAGTTACTCGGGCGAGCAGTACTTC
TRBJ2-7 NA NA TRBV4-1 CASSHTLFLYEQYF TGCGCCAGCAGCCATACCCTATTTCTCTACGAGCAGTACTTC
TRBJ2-5 NA NA TRBV11-2 CASSLDGETQYF TGTGCCAGCAGCTTAGATGGGGAGACCCAGTACTTC
TRBJ2-7 NA NA TRBV10-3 CAISGAGPGQSLYGYEQYF TGTGCCATCAGTGGAGCGGGTCCGGGACAGTCGCTGTACGGCTACGAGCAGTACTTC
TRBJ2-7 TRBD1 once TRBV5-1 CASSLTLPGQQTSYEQYF TGCGCCAGCAGCTTGACTCTCCCGGGACAGCAAACCTCCTACGAGCAGTACTTC
TRBJ2-1 NA once TRBV5-4 CASRTQSSSYNEQFF TGTGCCAGCAGGACGCAGTCGAGCTCCTACAATGAGCAGTTCTTC
TRBJ1-2 NA NA TRBV11-2 CASSNGYGYTF TGTGCCAGCTCAAACGGCTATGGCTACACCTTC